Below are 4 T cell receptor beta chains sequenced from a single sample in a study of OX40 agonist ivuxolimab in advanced cancers. Sequencing was performed with immunoSEQ multiplex PCR; in TCRdb, only in-frame clones are kept and a portion is missing. The sample holds fewer than 70,000 clones, roughly 89% seen once. The material was CD4+ or CD8+ T cells sorted from blood, obtained in a trial of the OX40 agonist ivuxolimab. These receptors came from an adult with an advanced solid tumor such as melanoma, head and neck, liver or kidney cancer.

This clone was counted a single time. This chain uses TRBV29-1 with TRBJ1-1; D may be TRBD1 (6 bases). This CDR3 has 14 residues. Deletions cut 6 bases from V and 1 base from J, with 15 bases between. Per germline, CDR1 SQVTM and CDR2 ANQGSEA. Here the CDR3 reads CSVKGGLGNTEAFF. CDR3 nucleotides: TGCAGCGTGAAGGGGGGCTTGGGGAACACTGAAGCTTTCTTT.

The CDR3 region is CASSGVGRGVYGYTF. The CDR3, as DNA: TGCGCCAGCAGCGGGGTAGGACGGGGAGTCTATGGCTACACCTTC. The chain carries TRBV5-1 and TRBJ1-2; no clear D gene. The CDR3 is made up of 15 amino acids. Deletions cut 4 bases from V and 4 bases from J, with 17 bases between. CDR1 and CDR2 (germline): SGHRS, YFSETQ. Together with reference TRBV5-1 and TRBJ1-2, the CDR3 gives the full variable domain: KAGVTQTPRYLIKTRGQQVTLSCSPISGHRSVSWYQQTPGQGLQFLFEYFSETQRNKGNFPGRFSGRQFSNSRSEMNVSTLELGDSALYLCASSGVGRGVYGYTFGSGTRLTVV.

CDR3 residues: CASSLDPGLAGADTQYF. DNA for the CDR3: TGTGCCAGCAGCTTAGACCCGGGACTAGCGGGGGCCGATACGCAGTATTTT. The V gene is TRBV11-2, the J gene TRBJ2-3; 14 positions match TRBD2. From germline, CDR1 is SGHAT and CDR2 FQNNGV. The length of the CDR3 is 17 residues. J gave up 6 bases and V 0 bases, and 5 bases lay outside the gene matches.

The V and J genes are TRBV11-3 and TRBJ2-1, with 8 bases matching TRBD2. The CDR3 has 19 residues. Trimming at V came to 0 bases and at J to 4 bases, leaving 14 bases not matched to a gene. Germline V gene sequence: CDR1 SGHNT, CDR2 YENEEA. The CDR3 protein is CASSLDSQRGSPSYNEQFF. In DNA form, the CDR3 reads TGTGCCAGCAGCTTAGATTCTCAGCGGGGGTCACCTTCTTACAATGAGCAGTTCTTC.